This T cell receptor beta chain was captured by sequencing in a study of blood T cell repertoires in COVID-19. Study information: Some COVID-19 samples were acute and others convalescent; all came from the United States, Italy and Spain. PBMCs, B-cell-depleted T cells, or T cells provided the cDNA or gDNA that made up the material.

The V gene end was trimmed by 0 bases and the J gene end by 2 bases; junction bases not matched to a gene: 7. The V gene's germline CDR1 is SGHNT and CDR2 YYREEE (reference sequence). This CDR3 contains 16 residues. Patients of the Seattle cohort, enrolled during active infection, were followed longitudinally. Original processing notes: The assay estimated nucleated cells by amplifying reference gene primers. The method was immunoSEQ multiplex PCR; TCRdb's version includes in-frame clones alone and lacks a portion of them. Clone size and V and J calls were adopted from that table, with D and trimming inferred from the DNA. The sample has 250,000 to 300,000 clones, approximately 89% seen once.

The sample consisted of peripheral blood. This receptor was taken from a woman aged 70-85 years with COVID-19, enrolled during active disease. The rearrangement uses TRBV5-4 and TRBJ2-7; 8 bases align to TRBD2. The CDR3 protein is CASSLVYTGGAYEQYF. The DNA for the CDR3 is TGTGCCAGCAGCTTGGTTTATACGGGGGGGGCCTACGAGCAGTACTTC.